The text below deals with one T cell receptor beta chain. The source of the sample is a study of blood T cell repertoires in COVID-19. Looking at the study overall: PBMCs, B-cell-depleted T cells, or T cells provided the cDNA or gDNA that made up the material.

The CDR3 runs to 15 residues. The ends were cut back, 5 bases at V and 4 bases at J, with 18 bases in the middle. Germline CDR1 is SGHNT and CDR2 is YENEEA. The method was immunoSEQ multiplex PCR; TCRdb's version includes in-frame clones alone and lacks a portion of them. The sample has roughly 250,000 clones, around 90% seen once; the top ten hold around 3.2%. This study enrolled people aged about 18 to 100 from around 26 US geographic areas. Cohort assignment relied on participant-reported clinical history. This receptor was taken from a woman aged 40 to 49 who had been exposed to COVID-19. The chain couples TRBV11-3 to TRBJ2-7; perhaps TRBD1 as D (6 bases). Input material: PBMCs or T cells enriched from blood (not recorded which). Here the CDR3 DNA reads TGTGCCAGCAGCACCAAACAGGGAAGCCGGTACGAGCAGTACTTC. Its protein product is CASSTKQGSRYEQYF. Filled out from reference TRBV11-3 and TRBJ2-7, the complete variable domain reads EAGVVQSPRYKIIEKKQPVAFWCNPISGHNTLYWYLQNLGQGPELLIRYENEEAVDDSQLPKDRFSAERLKGVDSTLKIQPAELGDSAVYLCASSTKQGSRYEQYFGPGTRLTVT.